This is a list of T cell receptor beta chains from one sample in a study of response to subunit inactivated influenza vaccine. TCRdb re-analysed the RT-PCR reads in MiXCR, keeping a single row per CDR3 protein. The sample carries a few hundred thousand distinct CDR3 sequences, around 11% recorded once. A further study also used this sample, focusing on T cells expressing NK-cell markers.

This specimen consisted of PBMCs from blood, obtained on the day of vaccination. Every receptor here comes from a man aged 50-60 years who received an inactivated influenza vaccine. CDR3s include the opening cysteine and the closing phenylalanine or tryptophan. D genes are given only for firm matches. Where a row states a size, it is once, few, many or the class of an expanded clone; other rows omit it.

clone size: -; J gene: TRBJ1-1; V gene: TRBV3-1; D gene: -; CDR3 protein: CASSQVTTSEAFF; CDR3 DNA: TGTGCCAGCAGCCAAGTAACAACGTCTGAAGCTTTCTTT
clone size: -; J gene: TRBJ2-1; V gene: TRBV12-3/TRBV12-4; D gene: TRBD1; CDR3 protein: CASRRQGAYNEQFF; CDR3 DNA: TGTGCCAGCAGGAGACAGGGGGCCTACAATGAGCAGTTCTTC
clone size: many; J gene: TRBJ2-5; V gene: TRBV6-1; D gene: TRBD2; CDR3 protein: CASSRAGGTQETQYF; CDR3 DNA: TGTGCCAGCAGTCGAGCGGGGGGTACCCAAGAGACCCAGTACTTC
clone size: few; J gene: TRBJ2-3; V gene: TRBV5-6; D gene: TRBD2; CDR3 protein: CASSWTSGTTDTQYF; CDR3 DNA: TGTGCCAGCAGCTGGACTAGCGGGACCACAGATACGCAGTATTTT
clone size: -; J gene: TRBJ2-7; V gene: TRBV5-1; D gene: -; CDR3 protein: CASSQDQAHYEQYF; CDR3 DNA: TGCGCCAGCAGCCAAGACCAGGCTCATTACGAGCAGTACTTC
clone size: many; J gene: TRBJ1-5; V gene: TRBV6-2/TRBV6-3; D gene: -; CDR3 protein: CASSYHRDQPQHF; CDR3 DNA: TGTGCCAGCAGCTACCACAGGGATCAGCCCCAGCATTTT
clone size: few; J gene: TRBJ2-1; V gene: TRBV20-1; D gene: TRBD2; CDR3 protein: CSDIGLAGDEQFF; CDR3 DNA: TGCAGTGACATAGGACTAGCGGGAGATGAGCAGTTCTTC
clone size: few; J gene: TRBJ2-1; V gene: TRBV7-9; D gene: TRBD2; CDR3 protein: CASSLGASGYNEQFF; CDR3 DNA: TGTGCCAGCAGCTTAGGGGCTAGCGGCTACAATGAGCAGTTCTTC
clone size: -; J gene: TRBJ2-3; V gene: TRBV20-1; D gene: -; CDR3 protein: CSARWGAGGSSPRMADTQYF; CDR3 DNA: TGCAGTGCTAGATGGGGGGCTGGCGGGAGTTCCCCCCGTATGGCAGATACGCAGTATTTT
clone size: -; J gene: TRBJ2-1; V gene: TRBV24-1; D gene: -; CDR3 protein: CATSDPQGGGSYNEQFF; CDR3 DNA: TGTGCCACCAGTGACCCCCAGGGGGGCGGCTCCTACAATGAGCAGTTCTTC
clone size: -; J gene: TRBJ2-2; V gene: TRBV12-3/TRBV12-4; D gene: -; CDR3 protein: CASSSSFGELFF; CDR3 DNA: TGTGCCAGCAGTAGCAGCTTCGGGGAGCTGTTTTTT
clone size: few; J gene: TRBJ2-2; V gene: TRBV9; D gene: TRBD2; CDR3 protein: CASSVSGRDTGELFF; CDR3 DNA: TGTGCCAGCAGCGTCAGCGGGAGGGACACCGGGGAGCTGTTTTTT
clone size: once; J gene: TRBJ2-5; V gene: TRBV5-1; D gene: -; CDR3 protein: CASSSGTREETQYF; CDR3 DNA: TGCGCCAGCAGCTCCGGGACAAGGGAAGAGACCCAGTACTTC
clone size: -; J gene: TRBJ1-1; V gene: TRBV5-6; D gene: -; CDR3 protein: CASSLVGLTEAFF; CDR3 DNA: TGTGCCAGCAGCTTGGTGGGGCTCACTGAAGCTTTCTTT
clone size: few; J gene: TRBJ2-7; V gene: TRBV5-1; D gene: TRBD2; CDR3 protein: CASSWTSGNEQYF; CDR3 DNA: TGCGCCAGCAGCTGGACTAGCGGTAACGAGCAGTACTTC
clone size: -; J gene: TRBJ2-2; V gene: TRBV20-1; D gene: -; CDR3 protein: CSASDSLNGELFF; CDR3 DNA: TGCAGTGCCTCGGACAGTTTGAACGGGGAGCTGTTTTTT
clone size: -; J gene: TRBJ1-5; V gene: TRBV2; D gene: TRBD1; CDR3 protein: CASTGTAHQPQHF; CDR3 DNA: TGTGCCAGCACGGGGACAGCTCATCAGCCCCAGCATTTT
clone size: many; J gene: TRBJ2-2; V gene: TRBV6-1; D gene: -; CDR3 protein: CASSRGPLANTGELFF; CDR3 DNA: TGTGCCAGCAGTCGGGGACCGCTCGCGAACACCGGGGAGCTGTTTTTT
clone size: -; J gene: TRBJ2-7; V gene: TRBV29-1; D gene: TRBD1; CDR3 protein: CSVELLGRGRINEQYF; CDR3 DNA: TGCAGCGTTGAACTATTAGGCAGGGGGCGCATAAACGAGCAGTACTTC
clone size: few; J gene: TRBJ2-1; V gene: TRBV7-8; D gene: TRBD2; CDR3 protein: CASSGGVSTYNEQFF; CDR3 DNA: TGTGCCAGCAGCGGGGGGGTGAGCACCTACAATGAGCAGTTCTTC
clone size: -; J gene: TRBJ2-7; V gene: TRBV29-1; D gene: TRBD2; CDR3 protein: CSVVGLAGEPYEQYF; CDR3 DNA: TGCAGCGTTGTGGGACTAGCGGGAGAACCCTACGAGCAGTACTTC
clone size: -; J gene: TRBJ2-3; V gene: TRBV18; D gene: TRBD2; CDR3 protein: CASSPGFSGGTDTQSF; CDR3 DNA: TGTGCCAGCTCACCAGGTTTTAGCGGGGGGACAGATACGCAGTCTTTT
clone size: -; J gene: TRBJ2-5; V gene: TRBV7-6; D gene: -; CDR3 protein: CASSLLSIQETQYF; CDR3 DNA: TGTGCCAGCAGCTTATTGAGCATCCAAGAGACCCAGTACTTC